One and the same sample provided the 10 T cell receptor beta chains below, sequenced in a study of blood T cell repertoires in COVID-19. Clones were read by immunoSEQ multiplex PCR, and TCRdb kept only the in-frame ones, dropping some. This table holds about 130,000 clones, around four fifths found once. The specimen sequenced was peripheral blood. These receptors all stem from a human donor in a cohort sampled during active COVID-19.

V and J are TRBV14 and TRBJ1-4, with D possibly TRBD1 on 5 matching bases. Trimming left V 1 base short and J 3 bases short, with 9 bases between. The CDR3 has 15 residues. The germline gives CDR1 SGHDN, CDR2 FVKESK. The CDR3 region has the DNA TGTGCCAGCAGCCAAGGGTCAGGGTCTAATGAAAAACTGTTTTTT. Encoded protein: CASSQGSGSNEKLFF.

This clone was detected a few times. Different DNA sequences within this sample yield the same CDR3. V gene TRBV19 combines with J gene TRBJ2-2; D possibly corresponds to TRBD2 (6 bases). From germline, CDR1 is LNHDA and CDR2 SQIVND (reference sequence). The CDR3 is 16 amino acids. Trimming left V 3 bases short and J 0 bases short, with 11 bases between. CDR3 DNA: TGTGCCAGTAGTATCTTAGGGACTTCGAACACCGGGGAGCTGTTTTTT. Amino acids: CASSILGTSNTGELFF.

The CDR3 sequence is CATSDRTSQPQHF. The CDR3 coding sequence is TGTGCCACCAGTGACCGTACATCCCAGCCCCAGCATTTT. This chain connects TRBV24-1 to TRBJ1-5; D unclear. The CDR3 is made up of 13 amino acids. The germline V gene encodes CDR1 KGHDR and CDR2 SFDVKD. With 4 bases removed from V and 7 bases from J, the gap between germline ends came to 10 bases.

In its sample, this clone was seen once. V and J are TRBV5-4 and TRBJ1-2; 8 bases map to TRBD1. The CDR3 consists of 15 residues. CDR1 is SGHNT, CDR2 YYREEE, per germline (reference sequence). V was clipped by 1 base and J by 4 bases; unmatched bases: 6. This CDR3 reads CASSLTDRAFYGYTF. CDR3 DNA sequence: TGTGCCAGCAGCTTGACGGACAGGGCTTTCTATGGCTACACCTTC. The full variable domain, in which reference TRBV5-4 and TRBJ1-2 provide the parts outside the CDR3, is ETGVTQSPTHLIKTRGQQVTLRCSSQSGHNTVSWYQQALGQGPQFIFQYYREEENGRGNFPPRFSGLQFPNYSSELNVNALELDDSALYLCASSLTDRAFYGYTFGSGTRLTVV.

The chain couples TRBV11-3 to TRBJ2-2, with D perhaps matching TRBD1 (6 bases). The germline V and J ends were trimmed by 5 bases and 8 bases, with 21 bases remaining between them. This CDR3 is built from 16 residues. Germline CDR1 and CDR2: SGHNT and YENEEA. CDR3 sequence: CASSLMGTGSTGELFF. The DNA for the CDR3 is TGTGCCAGCAGCCTGATGGGTACAGGGTCTACAGGGGAGCTGTTTTTT.

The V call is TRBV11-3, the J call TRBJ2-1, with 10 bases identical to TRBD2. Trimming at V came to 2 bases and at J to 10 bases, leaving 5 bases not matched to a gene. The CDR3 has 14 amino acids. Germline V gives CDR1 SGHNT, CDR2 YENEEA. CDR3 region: CASSLFPSGGEQFF. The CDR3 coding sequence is TGTGCCAGCAGCTTATTTCCTAGCGGGGGAGAGCAGTTCTTC.

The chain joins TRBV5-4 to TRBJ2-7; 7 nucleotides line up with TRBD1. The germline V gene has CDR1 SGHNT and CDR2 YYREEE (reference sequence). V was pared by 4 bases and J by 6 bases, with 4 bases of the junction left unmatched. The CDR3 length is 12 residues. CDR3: CASSVTGSEQYF. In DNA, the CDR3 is TGTGCCAGCAGCGTGACAGGGAGCGAGCAGTACTTC.

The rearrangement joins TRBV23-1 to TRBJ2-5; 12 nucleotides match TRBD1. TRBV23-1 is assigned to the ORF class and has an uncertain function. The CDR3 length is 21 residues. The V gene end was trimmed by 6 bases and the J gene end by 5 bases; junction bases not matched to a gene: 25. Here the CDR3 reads CASSPNRPPTPGTGGGETQYF. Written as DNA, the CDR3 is TGCGCCAGCAGCCCCAATCGCCCACCAACACCCGGGACAGGGGGCGGTGAGACCCAGTACTTC.

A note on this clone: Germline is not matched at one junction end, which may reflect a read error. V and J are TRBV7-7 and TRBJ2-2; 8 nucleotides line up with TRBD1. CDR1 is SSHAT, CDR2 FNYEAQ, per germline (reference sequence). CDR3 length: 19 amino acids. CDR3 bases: TGTGCTAGCAGCTCAGCTAATTTTCCAGGACAGGGAAAGGCCGGGGAGCTGTTTTTT. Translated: CASSSANFPGQGKAGELFF. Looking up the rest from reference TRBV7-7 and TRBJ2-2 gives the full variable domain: GAGVSQSPRYKVTKRGQDVTLRCDPISSHATLYWYQQALGQGPEFLTYFNYEAQPDKSGLPSDRFSAERPEGSISTLTIQRTEQRDSAMYRCASSSANFPGQGKAGELFFGEGSRLTVL.

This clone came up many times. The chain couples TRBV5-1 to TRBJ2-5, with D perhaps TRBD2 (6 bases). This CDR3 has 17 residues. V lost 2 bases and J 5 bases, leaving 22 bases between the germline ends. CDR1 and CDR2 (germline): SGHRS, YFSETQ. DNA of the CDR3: TGCGCCAGCAGCTTTAACACCGGGACGCGGAGGGTTGAGACCCAGTACTTC. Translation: CASSFNTGTRRVETQYF.